These 24 T cell receptor beta chains originate from one sample sequenced in a study of shared clonotypes between healthy human individuals. TCRdb's copy holds only in-frame clones and misses some; the assay was immunoSEQ multiplex PCR. The repertoire holds 700,000 to 950,000 clones, approximately 96% seen once, with roughly 0.23% in the top ten. The naive CD8 population came from CD45RO-negative cells selected for CCR7, without terminally differentiated effector memory CD45RA+ cells. Sequencing input: naive CD8+ T cells sorted from blood. These receptors were obtained from a man between 25 and 39 years old in good health.

V usage is TRBV4-1 and J usage is TRBJ2-7; either TRBD1 or TRBD2 may fit D (5 bases each). The CDR3 totals 14 residues. Looked up from germline, CDR1 is MGHRA and CDR2 is YSYEKL. Trimming left V 1 base short and J 5 bases short, with 12 bases between. The CDR3 region has the DNA TGCGCCAGCAGCCAAGTGGTTGGGGGAGACGAGCAGTACTTC. Its translation: CASSQVVGGDEQYF.

V is TRBV9 and J is TRBJ1-2; weak D call: TRBD1 (6 bases). The CDR3 has 16 amino acids. In germline, CDR1 is SGDLS, CDR2 YYNGEE. V gave up 3 bases and J gave up 8 bases, with 23 bases separating them. The CDR3 nucleotides read TGTGCCAGCAGCGCAGAATTTACAGGGATTTCGCGCGGCTACACCTTC. It encodes CASSAEFTGISRGYTF. Full variable domain (outside the CDR3, taken from reference TRBV9 and TRBJ1-2): DSGVTQTPKHLITATGQRVTLRCSPRSGDLSVYWYQQSLDQGLQFLIQYYNGEERAKGNILERFSAQQFPDLHSELNLSSLELGDSALYFCASSAEFTGISRGYTFGSGTRLTVV.

This chain joins TRBV2 and TRBJ2-1; 12 nucleotides match TRBD1. The CDR3 extends over 19 amino acids. V lost 6 bases to trimming and J lost 4 bases; unmatched junction nucleotides: 16. CDR1 and CDR2 (germline): SNHLY, FYNNEI. The CDR3 protein is CASSTPGQGALAGYNEQFF. Here the CDR3 DNA reads TGTGCCAGCAGCACTCCGGGACAGGGGGCGTTAGCGGGATACAATGAGCAGTTCTTC.

This clone has just one count. Other DNA sequences of this sample code for an identical CDR3. The CDR3 here is CASSYGTDTQYF. CDR3 coding DNA: TGTGCCAGCAGTTACGGCACAGATACGCAGTATTTT. The chain uses TRBV27 and TRBJ2-3; unclear D gene. Trimming removed 4 bases at V and 1 base at J, with 3 bases between. The CDR3 length is 12 residues. The V gene's germline CDR1 is MNHEY and CDR2 SMNVEV (reference sequence).

The chain is built from TRBV7-9 and TRBJ2-7, with D tentatively TRBD1 or TRBD2 (5 bases each). This CDR3 has 15 residues. Germline values: CDR1 SEHNR, CDR2 FQNEAQ (reference sequence). V lost 1 base to trimming and J lost 4 bases, with 14 bases between them. The CDR3 sequence: CASSLVGTVGYEQYF. CDR3 in DNA: TGTGCCAGCAGCTTAGTCGGGACGGTAGGTTACGAGCAGTACTTC.

DNA for the CDR3: TGCGCCAGCAGCCAAGGAACCCCTGGAAACACCATATATTTT. Residues: CASSQGTPGNTIYF. The genes are TRBV4-3 and TRBJ1-3, with D unclear. The V gene's germline CDR1 is LGHNA and CDR2 YSLEER. This CDR3 region has 14 residues. The V end was cut by 1 base, the J end by 2 bases, with 6 bases between.

The V gene is TRBV29-1, the J gene TRBJ2-7; 8 bases agree with TRBD2. Trimming at V came to 7 bases and at J to 3 bases, leaving 5 bases not matched to a gene. The CDR3 is made up of 12 amino acids. Germline CDR1 SQVTM, CDR2 ANQGSEA. CDR3 protein: CSAYSGSYEQYF. CDR3 DNA sequence: TGCAGCGCTTACAGCGGGAGCTACGAGCAGTACTTC.

This chain uses TRBV29-1 with TRBJ2-1; D possibly corresponds to TRBD1 (6 bases). The ends were cut back, 4 bases at V and 8 bases at J, with 18 bases in the middle. There are 14 residues in the CDR3. Germline V gene data show CDR1 as SQVTM and CDR2 as ANQGSEA. In nucleotides, the CDR3 is TGCAGCGTTGTAAAGCAGGGGCGGGTCGATGAGCAGTTCTTC. Its translation is CSVVKQGRVDEQFF.

The CDR3: CASSPDGDEAFF. CDR3 coding DNA: TGTGCCAGCAGCCCGGACGGGGATGAAGCTTTCTTT. The chain combines TRBV7-9 with TRBJ1-1; D is unresolved. The CDR3 is 12 amino acids. V lost 5 bases to trimming and J lost 7 bases, with 11 bases between them. Germline loops: CDR1 SEHNR, CDR2 FQNEAQ (reference sequence).

The chain links TRBV15 to TRBJ2-1; TRBD1 might be the D (6 bases). Germline CDR1 and CDR2: LNHNV and YYDKDF (reference sequence). The CDR3 consists of 13 residues. V was shortened by 5 bases and J by 9 bases, with 14 bases between the two germline ends. The CDR3: CATSARGGVEQFF. CDR3 sequence (DNA): TGTGCCACCAGCGCCCGTGGGGGCGTTGAGCAGTTCTTC.

This chain connects TRBV6-1 to TRBJ1-1; tentatively, D is TRBD1 (6 bases). The CDR3 extends over 14 amino acids. Germline CDR1 MNHNS, CDR2 SASEGT. V was pared by 2 bases and J by 6 bases, with 13 bases between. Here the CDR3 DNA reads TGTGCCAGCAGTGAACACCCCGGGGGGCCTGAAGCTTTCTTT. Its translation: CASSEHPGGPEAFF.

The genes are TRBV29-1 and TRBJ2-3, with TRBD2 matching 11 bases. Germline trimming cut 4 bases from V and 2 bases from J; bases unmatched to any gene: 11. Germline CDR1 and CDR2: SQVTM and ANQGSEA. The CDR3 loop spans 17 amino acids. CDR3 in amino acids: CSVVRVGTSGFTDTQYF. In DNA, the CDR3 is TGCAGCGTTGTAAGGGTCGGGACTAGCGGCTTCACAGATACGCAGTATTTT.

The J gene is TRBJ2-1, the V gene TRBV10-1, with D tentatively TRBD1 or TRBD2 (6 bases each). Germline V gene sequence: CDR1 WNHNN, CDR2 SYGVQD (reference sequence). The CDR3 length is 14 residues. V gave up 5 bases and J gave up 2 bases, with 10 bases separating them. CDR3 bases: TGCGCCAGCAGTTTGGGGGGCGCCTACAATGAGCAGTTCTTC. Protein sequence: CASSLGGAYNEQFF.

The chain couples TRBV15 to TRBJ1-2; 7 bases line up with TRBD1. The V and J ends lost 0 bases and 8 bases, in that order; junction bases with no gene match: 9. Looked up from germline, CDR1 is LNHNV and CDR2 is YYDKDF (reference sequence). This CDR3 is 15 amino acids long. CDR3 in amino acids: CATSRDRDSLLGYTF. In nucleotides, the CDR3 is TGTGCCACCAGCAGAGATAGGGACAGCCTCCTCGGCTACACCTTC.

The chain's CDR3 is CASSFTKMGLAGSYNEQFF. The CDR3 region has the DNA TGCGCCAGCAGCTTCACTAAGATGGGACTAGCGGGTTCCTACAATGAGCAGTTCTTC. This chain links TRBV4-1 with TRBJ2-1; 12 bases agree with TRBD2. Germline V gives CDR1 MGHRA, CDR2 YSYEKL. This CDR3 contains 19 residues. The junction had 12 bases not matched to a gene; V was cut back by 5 bases and J by 1 base.

The chain has TRBV15 and TRBJ2-1; 13 nucleotides agree with TRBD2. V shed 3 bases, J shed 2 bases, and the junction held 1 base outside the gene matches. Germline loops: CDR1 LNHNV, CDR2 YYDKDF (reference sequence). The CDR3 has 16 residues. As DNA, the CDR3 is TGTGCCACCAGCAGCGGACTAGCGGGAGCCTACAATGAGCAGTTCTTC. Translated: CATSSGLAGAYNEQFF.

The chain carries TRBV5-1 and TRBJ2-5; unclear D gene. The CDR3 contains 15 residues. Looked up from germline, CDR1 is SGHRS and CDR2 is YFSETQ. Trimming took 1 base from V and 2 from J, leaving 12 bases between them. For the CDR3, the DNA is TGCGCCAGCAGCTTGACAGCGAGAGCACAAGAGACCCAGTACTTC. This encodes CASSLTARAQETQYF.

This clone was seen a few times. CDR3 in amino acids: CASRLSGRTSREQYF. The DNA for the CDR3 is TGTGCCAGCAGATTATCCGGGCGAACCTCGCGCGAGCAGTACTTC. The chain links TRBV6-9 to TRBJ2-7; D remains ambiguous. There are 15 residues in the CDR3. Germline V gives CDR1 MNHGY, CDR2 SVAAGI. V lost 6 bases and J 6 bases, leaving 21 bases between the germline ends.

V and J are TRBV10-1 and TRBJ2-4; perhaps TRBD2 as D (6 bases). CDR1 and CDR2 (germline): WNHNN, SYGVQD (reference sequence). V dropped 3 bases and J dropped 5 bases, with 11 bases sitting between them. This CDR3 contains 14 residues. The CDR3 region has the DNA TGCGCCAGCAGTGATGGGGGGTCCCAAAACATTCAGTACTTC. This gives the protein CASSDGGSQNIQYF.

V is TRBV27 and J is TRBJ2-2, with D unresolved. The CDR3 consists of 11 residues. The germline V and J ends were trimmed by 5 bases and 8 bases, with 6 bases remaining between them. CDR1 is MNHEY and CDR2 is SMNVEV in the germline V gene (reference sequence). Written as DNA, the CDR3 is TGTGCCAGCAGTGTTCGAGGGGAGCTGTTTTTT. As protein: CASSVRGELFF.

The rearrangement uses TRBV7-9 and TRBJ2-7, with D perhaps matching TRBD1 (6 bases). This CDR3 has 12 residues. Germline V lookup: CDR1 SEHNR, CDR2 FQNEAQ (reference sequence). V was pared by 5 bases and J by 5 bases, with 10 bases between. The CDR3: CASSGAGDEQYF. In DNA, the CDR3 is TGTGCCAGCAGCGGAGCAGGGGACGAGCAGTACTTC.

The rearrangement joins TRBV5-1 to TRBJ2-7; D might be TRBD1 (6 bases). V lost 5 bases and J 3 bases, leaving 18 bases between the germline ends. Germline V gene lookup returns CDR1 SGHRS and CDR2 YFSETQ. The length of the CDR3 is 15 residues. The CDR3 region has the DNA TGCGCCAGCAGTTCTGTGGACAGCTTCAGCTACGAGCAGTACTTC. Protein: CASSSVDSFSYEQYF. The variable domain in full, with the rest retrieved from reference TRBV5-1 and TRBJ2-7, is KAGVTQTPRYLIKTRGQQVTLSCSPISGHRSVSWYQQTPGQGLQFLFEYFSETQRNKGNFPGRFSGRQFSNSRSEMNVSTLELGDSALYLCASSSVDSFSYEQYFGPGTRLTVT.

The V and J genes are TRBV5-4 and TRBJ2-3; D not resolved. Looked up from germline, CDR1 is SGHNT and CDR2 is YYREEE (reference sequence). The CDR3 has 16 amino acids. Trimming took off 9 bases at V and 1 base at J, with 21 bases between the two ends. CDR3 coding DNA: TGTGCCAAAGAATTAAGGGCTACCTTCGGCACAGATACGCAGTATTTT. It codes for CAKELRATFGTDTQYF.

In this sample, this clone turned up once. The chain uses TRBV29-1 and TRBJ2-1, with D perhaps matching TRBD1 (6 bases). This CDR3 is built from 11 residues. Deletions cut 5 bases from V and 12 bases from J, with 14 bases between. Germline V gives CDR1 SQVTM, CDR2 ANQGSEA. The CDR3 protein is CSVYWGQGQFF. CDR3 DNA: TGCAGCGTTTATTGGGGGCAGGGGCAGTTCTTC.